This T cell receptor (beta chain) was sequenced in a study of somatic mutations in cytotoxic T cells in rheumatoid arthritis. Study at large: Prior to any treatment and right after diagnosis, patient blood (less than 34 ml EDTA) was drawn.

With V trimmed by 5 bases and J by 3 bases, 6 bases remained unmatched. The CDR3 is made up of 14 amino acids. Looked up from germline, CDR1 is LGHNA and CDR2 is YNFKEQ. A remark on this clone: The antigen is unknown.

Study-wide results and limits: With fewer than 85 patients examined, roughly 8 had a largest CD8+ clone exceeding 20% of CD8+ cells.

Magnetic beads with positive selection isolated CD4+ and CD8+ fractions, whose purity was verified by flow cytometry. Sequenced by immunoSEQ multiplex PCR; TCRdb stores in-frame clones only, minus some. Among almost 9,000 clones listed, roughly 79% were seen once. This sequence originates from an adult with rheumatoid arthritis. The chain combines TRBV4-2 with TRBJ1-2, with 7 positions matching TRBD1. The specimen sequenced was CD8+ T cells sorted from blood. The CDR3 here is CASSSGTEYYGYTF. The CDR3 nucleotides are TGTGCCAGCAGCAGCGGGACAGAGTACTATGGCTACACCTTC.